The T cell receptor (beta chain) described here comes from a study of blood T cell repertoires in COVID-19. At the level of the study: The United States, Italy and Spain were the sources of the acute and convalescent COVID-19 samples.

Authors' methods: Amplification of reference gene primers was used by the study to estimate nucleated cell counts. Libraries were prepared by immunoSEQ multiplex PCR; TCRdb keeps only in-frame clonotypes and omits some of them. The DNA was the basis for D and trimming; V, J and clone size are from that table. The sample lists just over 200,000 clones; 80% to 90% were seen once. CDR3 length: 14 amino acids. V lost 1 base, J lost 3 bases, and 9 bases lay in between. CDR1 MNHNS and CDR2 SASEGT come from the germline V gene. The J gene is TRBJ1-2, the V gene TRBV6-1, with D maybe TRBD1 (5 bases). The clonotype comes from a man older than 75 with acute or convalescent COVID-19. Material for sequencing was peripheral blood. CDR3 sequence: CASSEVGRHYGYTF. The CDR3 nucleotides are TGTGCCAGCAGTGAAGTGGGGCGGCACTATGGCTACACCTTC.